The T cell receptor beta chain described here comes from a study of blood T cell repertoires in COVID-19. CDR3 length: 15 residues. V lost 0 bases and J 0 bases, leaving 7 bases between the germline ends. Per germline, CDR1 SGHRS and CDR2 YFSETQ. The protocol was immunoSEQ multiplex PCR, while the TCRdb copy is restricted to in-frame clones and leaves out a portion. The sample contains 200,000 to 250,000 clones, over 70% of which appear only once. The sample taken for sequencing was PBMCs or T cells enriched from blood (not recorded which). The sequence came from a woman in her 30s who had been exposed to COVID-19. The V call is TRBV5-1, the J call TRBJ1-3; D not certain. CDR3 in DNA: TGCGCCAGCAGCTTGGGACGGAGCTCTGGAAACACCATATATTTT. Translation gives CASSLGRSSGNTIYF.